This TCR beta chain originates from a study of cytomegalovirus exposure and HLA in healthy donors. General observations from the study: Most likely, a cluster of highly shared sequence variants arose as a sequencing artifact. In a later analysis, common viral pathogens appeared linked to several of the most significant clusters.

The CDR3 extends over 16 amino acids. The trim removed 6 bases at V and 0 bases at J, leaving 6 bases unmatched. Per germline, CDR1 SEHNR and CDR2 FQNEAQ (reference sequence). Use of 60 Vbeta and 13 Jbeta primers characterized the PCR. Produced via immunoSEQ multiplex PCR; TCRdb's table is partial and in-frame only. The repertoire holds hundreds of thousands of clones, with about 90% as singletons. Details on this clone: The antigen is unknown.

The sequence came from a woman in her late teens or twenties in good health and CMV-seronegative. The chain uses TRBV7-9 and TRBJ2-2, with 8 nucleotides matching TRBD1. Sequenced: PBMCs. The CDR3 DNA follows: TGTGCCAGCAGGGGGACAGGCGATGCGAACACCGGGGAGCTGTTTTTT. The encoded protein is CASRGTGDANTGELFF.